These T cell receptor beta chains were read from a single sample in a study of shared clonotypes between healthy human individuals. TCRdb's copy holds only in-frame clones and misses some; the assay was immunoSEQ multiplex PCR. The profile covers roughly 1.5 million clones, with 95% to 99% appearing a single time and roughly 0.45% taken by the ten largest. Sequenced material: naive CD4+ T cells sorted from blood. The receptors come from a young man in good health. The conserved cysteine and the conserved F or W are not part of the CDR3 here. Each record gives: J gene, V gene, CDR3 protein.

J: TRBJ2-3; V: TRBV12-2; CDR3: ASRLGTGWYSRTDTQY
J: TRBJ1-2; V: TRBV10-2; CDR3: ASSNPRGQANYGYT
J: TRBJ2-7; V: TRBV7-8; CDR3: ASSLRSGHSYEQY
J: TRBJ2-5; V: TRBV5-1; CDR3: ASSLGGTPGDQETQY
J: TRBJ1-3; V: TRBV5-1; CDR3: ASSLGQGNSGNTIY
J: TRBJ2-1; V: TRBV5-1; CDR3: ASSLEAGLNEQF
J: TRBJ2-7; V: TRBV5-1; CDR3: ASSLQRGYEQY
J: TRBJ2-2; V: TRBV29-1; CDR3: SAKIGELF
J: TRBJ1-2; V: TRBV6-1; CDR3: ASGLQDRTNYGYT
J: TRBJ1-2; V: TRBV19; CDR3: ASSIDVGRALLNGYT
J: TRBJ1-5; V: TRBV28; CDR3: ATPGTGSNQPQH
J: TRBJ2-1; V: TRBV4-1; CDR3: ASSQIFSGQGTSGEQF
J: TRBJ2-1; V: TRBV11-2; CDR3: ASSLRWGTRLTEQF
J: TRBJ2-2; V: TRBV10-1; CDR3: ASRDRENGELF
J: TRBJ1-1; V: TRBV18; CDR3: ASSPLPGSEAF
J: TRBJ2-3; V: TRBV30; CDR3: ATRQGGRADTQY
J: TRBJ1-4; V: TRBV2; CDR3: ASSLRVAATNEKLF
J: TRBJ2-3; V: TRBV25-1; CDR3: ASGSLAEITDTQY
J: TRBJ2-5; V: TRBV5-1; CDR3: ASSREVGVGTQY
J: TRBJ2-7; V: TRBV5-1; CDR3: ASSLSGAPESLY
J: TRBJ2-1; V: TRBV5-6; CDR3: ASRWTSGSRDEQF
J: TRBJ1-5; V: TRBV7-2; CDR3: ASSLAPGQPQH
J: TRBJ2-5; V: TRBV29-1; CDR3: SVKGGSGSYGETQY
J: TRBJ1-3; V: TRBV15; CDR3: ATSSWDGDTIY
J: TRBJ2-7; V: TRBV4-1; CDR3: ASSQVPGTLGEQY
J: TRBJ1-5; V: TRBV28; CDR3: ASGGKGSNQPQH
J: TRBJ2-5; V: TRBV15; CDR3: ATKEETERETQY
J: TRBJ2-7; V: TRBV2; CDR3: ASSRDRVNYEQY
J: TRBJ2-7; V: TRBV10-3; CDR3: AISERSGYEQY
J: TRBJ1-4; V: TRBV30; CDR3: ASPFLGQGYEKLF
J: TRBJ2-2; V: TRBV6-5; CDR3: ASSLDRTGELF
J: TRBJ2-1; V: TRBV9; CDR3: ASSLHPGLAYNEQF
J: TRBJ2-3; V: TRBV11-3; CDR3: ASSPGTGGSDTQY
J: TRBJ1-2; V: TRBV28; CDR3: ASITDRIHNYGYT
J: TRBJ1-1; V: TRBV27; CDR3: ASSLSGLRTEAF
J: TRBJ2-3; V: TRBV10-3; CDR3: AITKLAGGADTQY
J: TRBJ2-1; V: TRBV28; CDR3: ASSSSPPKDEQF
J: TRBJ1-1; V: TRBV2; CDR3: ASSVLSTEAF
J: TRBJ2-7; V: TRBV2; CDR3: ASSDAPYRYEQY
J: TRBJ2-1; V: TRBV11-1; CDR3: ASSTGAGDPGSSYNEQF
J: TRBJ2-7; V: TRBV5-4; CDR3: ASSFASGTYEQY
J: TRBJ2-7; V: TRBV5-1; CDR3: ASSPLTGFGNEQY
J: TRBJ2-7; V: TRBV11-2; CDR3: ASSLTSGRLYEQY
J: TRBJ2-1; V: TRBV2; CDR3: ASRGGNNEQF
J: TRBJ2-1; V: TRBV9; CDR3: ASSPSGNRDNEQF
J: TRBJ1-5; V: TRBV4-1; CDR3: ASSQGLLGKGNQPQH
J: TRBJ2-7; V: TRBV4-1; CDR3: ASSPPGQRPYEQY
J: TRBJ2-7; V: TRBV28; CDR3: ASSLRAFYEQY
J: TRBJ2-7; V: TRBV18; CDR3: ASSPRVDVFSSYEQY
J: TRBJ2-3; V: TRBV28; CDR3: ASGTSPTDTQY
J: TRBJ2-7; V: TRBV7-9; CDR3: ASSLPGLAHEQY
J: TRBJ2-7; V: TRBV9; CDR3: ASSIGGTYEQY
J: TRBJ2-7; V: TRBV5-6; CDR3: ASSLVETYEQY
J: TRBJ1-3; V: TRBV19; CDR3: AIPRVGDGNTIY
J: TRBJ2-2; V: TRBV5-1; CDR3: ASSPPGTGDTGELF
J: TRBJ1-1; V: TRBV19; CDR3: ASSTPRTGMGTEAF
J: TRBJ2-1; V: TRBV9; CDR3: ASSVAPPRSSYNEQF